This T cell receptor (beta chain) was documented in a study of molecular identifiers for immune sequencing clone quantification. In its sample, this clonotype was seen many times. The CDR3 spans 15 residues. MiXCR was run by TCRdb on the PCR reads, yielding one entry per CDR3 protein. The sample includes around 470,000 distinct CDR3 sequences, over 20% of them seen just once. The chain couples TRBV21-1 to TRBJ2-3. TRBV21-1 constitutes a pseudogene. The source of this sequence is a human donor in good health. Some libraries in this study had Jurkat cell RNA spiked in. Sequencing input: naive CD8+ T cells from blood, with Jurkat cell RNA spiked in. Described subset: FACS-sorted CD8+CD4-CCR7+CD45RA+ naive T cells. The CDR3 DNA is TGTGCCAGCAGCAAAGTGGCTTTACCCCCAGATACGCAGTATTTT. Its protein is CASSKVALPPDTQYF.